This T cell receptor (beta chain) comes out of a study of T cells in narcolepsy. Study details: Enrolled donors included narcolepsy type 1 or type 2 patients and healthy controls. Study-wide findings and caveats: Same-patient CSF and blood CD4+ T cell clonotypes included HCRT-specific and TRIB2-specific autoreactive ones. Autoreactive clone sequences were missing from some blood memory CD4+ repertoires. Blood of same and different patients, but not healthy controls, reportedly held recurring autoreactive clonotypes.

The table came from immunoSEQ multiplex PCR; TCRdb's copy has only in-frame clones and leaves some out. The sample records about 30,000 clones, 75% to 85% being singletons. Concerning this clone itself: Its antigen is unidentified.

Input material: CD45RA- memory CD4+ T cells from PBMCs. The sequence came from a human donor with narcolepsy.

This chain's CDR3 is CASSQEGGRNDNEQFF. The CDR3 nucleotides are TGTGCCAGCTCACAAGAAGGGGGGAGGAATGACAATGAGCAGTTCTTC. The chain carries TRBV18 and TRBJ2-1, with D perhaps matching TRBD1 or TRBD2 (6 bases each). Germline V CDR1 and CDR2: KGHSH, LQKENI. Trimming took off 4 bases at V and 5 bases at J, with 18 bases between the two ends. CDR3 length: 16 amino acids.